Described below is a single T cell receptor beta chain sequence and its context. This clone showed up just once. Its antigen remains undetermined. The sample holds no much larger clone one base away, and base qualities are not on file. This record belongs to a study of blood T cell repertoires in COVID-19 (dated by TCRdb to the early 2020s). As for the study more broadly: Samples from collaborators originated in the United States, Italy and Spain and spanned both the acute and convalescent phases of COVID-19. The material from the prospective study consisted of cDNA or gDNA derived from T cells, B-cell-depleted T cells, or PBMCs. Deeply sampled blood TCRbeta repertoires from subjects exposed to, actively infected with, or recovered from COVID-19 were included in the dataset. The repertoires were released in a freely available public database meant as a resource for research on the immune response to SARS-CoV-2. Samples were obtained from the ongoing ImmuneRACE study (first 160 participants) and from 1,200 or so subjects provided by 6 global collaborators. The sample metadata nearly always contained a de-identified subject ID, COVID-19 status, age in years and sex. Where HLA class I and class II types were available, the types were taken from metadata supplied by the sample provider, not from assay-based typing.

In Seattle, one collaborating source enrolled patients while the infection was active and tracked those patients longitudinally over the course of disease. Collaborating institutions collected whole blood in K2EDTA tubes following their own protocols. For TCRbeta analysis, collaborators shipped samples in one of three forms: frozen whole blood, isolated PBMCs, or DNA extracted from either of those sample types. Study-level results and caveats: Clinical and demographic metadata were provided uncurated, with the amount varying by source and participant.

The CDR3 numbers 14 residues from cysteine through phenylalanine. The kept DNA is CDR3 alone, 42 bases in frame from the first base. CDR1 and CDR2 are read off the germline V gene as MDHEN and SYDVKM. Cut back by 6 bases and 4 bases, the V and J ends lie 12 bases apart. The immunoSEQ Assay, a bias-controlled multiplex PCR, was used to amplify TCRbeta CDR3 regions from genomic DNA. Per the authors' processing: Nucleated cell counts per sample were estimated from amplification of reference gene primers within the assay. To quantify the absolute abundance of each unique TCRbeta CDR3 rearrangement, sequence reads were collapsed and filtered. Productive Simpson clonality was computed per sample as the square root of Simpson's diversity index over productive rearrangements. TCRdb's version of the immuneACCESS table is confined to in-frame rearrangements and falls short of the full clone set. An unresolved V gene accounts for under half of the shortfall where checked; the remainder is of unknown origin. That table gives V, J and clone size, and the DNA gave D and trimming. For this sample the table gives a few hundred thousand clones, of which around 85% were detected only once. The top ten hold 0.7% to 1% of the sample.

This chain joins TRBV28 to TRBJ2-2; matching of 5 bases hints at TRBD1 as the D gene. Sample: peripheral blood. The source is a human donor with COVID-19, enrolled during active disease. The donor label of this sample is uncertain. The CDR3 sequence is CASRATGATGELFF. The sequenced DNA: TGTGCCAGCAGGGCCACAGGCGCCACCGGGGAGCTGTTTTTT.